This entry is about one TCR beta chain. For recovered donors of Cohort 3, there were two negative PCRs, clearance, or symptom resolution. This specimen comes from a study of blood T cell repertoires in COVID-19. CDR1 and CDR2 (germline): GTSNPN, SVGIG (reference sequence). The CDR3 is 15 residues long. V lost 1 base and J lost 3, with 12 bases in between. Original data processing: Amplification with reference gene primers provided the estimates of nucleated cell counts. TCRdb keeps only in-frame clones here, not all; method: immunoSEQ multiplex PCR. D and trimming were read from the DNA, whereas the V and J calls and clone size are those reported in that table. The repertoire holds over 200,000 clones, with about four fifths as singletons.

This chain joins TRBV30 and TRBJ1-4; weak D call: TRBD1 (5 bases). This clonotype was obtained from a man aged 60-69 years who had recovered from COVID-19. Sequenced material: PBMCs or T cells enriched from blood (not recorded which). The CDR3 coding sequence is TGTGCCTGGAGTGAGGGGACTCGCGCTAATGAAAAACTGTTTTTT. As protein: CAWSEGTRANEKLFF.